This TCR beta chain appears in the sequencing data of a study of shared clonotypes between healthy human individuals. Study-wide results and limits: Naive CD4 clonotypes were shared across several donors at 5% to 6%.

Generated by immunoSEQ multiplex PCR, the TCRdb table keeps only in-frame clones and is missing some. The repertoire consists of a few million clones, with under 95% occurring once and the leading ten covering 0.37%. Turning to this clone: Its specificity is not known.

The CDR3 consists of 15 residues. V was pared by 3 bases and J by 8 bases, with 8 bases of the junction left unmatched. The germline V gene has CDR1 SGHTA and CDR2 FQGNSA. The receptor was isolated from a man between 18 and 29 years old in good health. Some clones in this sample may be carry-over from other donors' samples. This chain uses TRBV7-2 with TRBJ1-5, with 9 bases matching TRBD1. The sequenced sample was naive CD4+ T cells from PBMCs. Indicated subset: CD45RA+ positively selected. The CDR3 region has the DNA TGTGCCAGCAGCTTTGGAGGACAGGGGCCAGAGCCCCAGCATTTT. This encodes CASSFGGQGPEPQHF.